These 5 T cell receptor beta chains originate from one sample sequenced in a study of a mutant IDH1 vaccine in newly diagnosed glioma. Time point denoted: week 5, during vaccination. It was 300 ug of mutant IDH1 20-mer peptide that made up each vaccine dose, given with topical imiquimod. Some clones are missing from TCRdb's copy, which holds only in-frame ones; the method was immunoSEQ multiplex PCR. The profile shows 52,000 or so clones, approximately 82% of them singletons. These TCRs' antigens remain unknown. The source material was PBMCs, sampled from a glioma patient whose treatment included an IDH1 peptide vaccine. These receptors all stem from a woman younger than 35 with glioma. Some clones in this sample may be carry-over from other donors' samples.

This clone has just one count. The chain joins TRBV4-3 to TRBJ1-6; the D gene is possibly TRBD1 (5 bases). CDR1 and CDR2 (germline): LGHNA, YSLEER. V lost 1 base and J lost 0, with 19 bases in between. The CDR3 totals 20 residues. CDR3 DNA: TGCGCCAGCAGCCAAGCCAGCGGGGGGGGAACGGGCTCCTATAATTCACCCCTCCACTTT. Translated, it gives CASSQASGGGTGSYNSPLHF.

The gene calls are TRBV5-8 and TRBJ2-3, with TRBD1 matching 7 bases. CDR3 length equals 12 residues. V shed 5 bases and J 12 bases; nucleotides not matched to a gene: 9. From germline, CDR1 is SGHTS and CDR2 YDEGEE. The CDR3 reads CASRFDRDQQYF. The CDR3 DNA reads as TGTGCCAGCAGATTTGACAGGGACCAACAGTATTTT.

The V call is TRBV25-1, the J call TRBJ2-2; no reliable D call. V lost 0 bases and J lost 6, with 2 bases in between. This CDR3 contains 12 residues. CDR1 and CDR2 from the germline V gene are MGHDK and SYGVNS. CDR3 DNA: TGTGCCAGCAGTGAATATCCCGGGGAGCTGTTTTTT. Translating it yields CASSEYPGELFF.

Concerning this clone: The limits of the CDR3 on the DNA are not certain, so only TCRdb's listed CDR3 is given. The gene calls are TRBV5-8 and TRBJ1-1. The CDR3 totals 16 residues, both ends included. Germline V gives CDR1 SGHTS, CDR2 YDEGEE. The CDR3 is CASSLFWRGSQSEAFF.

This chain joins TRBV19 and TRBJ1-5; D gene uncertain. Germline assignment: CDR1 LNHDA and CDR2 SQIVND (reference sequence). V lost 5 bases and J lost 6, with 17 bases in between. The CDR3 totals 15 residues. The CDR3 DNA is TGTGCCAGTAGTTCGGGGATCAATTCGGGTCAGCCCCAGCATTTT. Its translation is CASSSGINSGQPQHF.